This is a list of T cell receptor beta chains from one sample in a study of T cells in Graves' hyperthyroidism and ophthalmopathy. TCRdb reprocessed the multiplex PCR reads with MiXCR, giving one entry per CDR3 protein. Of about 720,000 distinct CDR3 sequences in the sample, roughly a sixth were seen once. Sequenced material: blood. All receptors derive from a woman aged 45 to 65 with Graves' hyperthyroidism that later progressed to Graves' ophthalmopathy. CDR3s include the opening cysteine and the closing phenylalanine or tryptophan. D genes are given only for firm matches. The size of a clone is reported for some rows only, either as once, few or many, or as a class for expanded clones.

TGCGCCAGCAGCTTGGACGACAGGGTCAAGTTCAATGAGCAGTTCTTC	CASSLDDRVKFNEQFF	TRBV5-1	TRBJ2-1	few	TRBD1
TGTGCCAGCAGCCAAGAGTTACAGGCCGGGGAGCTGTTTTTT	CASSQELQAGELFF	TRBV14	TRBJ2-2	few	NA
TGCAGTGCTACCAGTAGCTCCTACGAGCAGTACTTC	CSATSSSYEQYF	TRBV20-1	TRBJ2-7	many	NA
TGCGCCAGCAGCTTAACATCAGGGGGCGGTGGAAACACCATATATTTT	CASSLTSGGGGNTIYF	TRBV5-1	TRBJ1-3	few	TRBD1
TGCAGTGCTACCAGGGGGCTGGGTGATGGCTACACCTTC	CSATRGLGDGYTF	TRBV20-1	TRBJ1-2	many	TRBD1
TGTGCCAGCATTAATACGGGGCTCTCCGAGCAGTACTTC	CASINTGLSEQYF	TRBV5-5	TRBJ2-7	many	NA
TGTGCCAGCAGAAAAGAGAGCTCCTATAATTCACCCCTCCACTTT	CASRKESSYNSPLHF	TRBV2	TRBJ1-6	many	NA
TGTGCCAGCTTCCCGGGAGGCAATCAGCCCCAGCATTTT	CASFPGGNQPQHF	TRBV6-1	TRBJ1-5	NA	NA
TGTGCCAGCAGTTACGAGGGAGCCCACTATGGCTACACCTTC	CASSYEGAHYGYTF	TRBV6-6	TRBJ1-2	many	NA
TGTGCCAGCAGCGTAGTTGGGGAGAACACCGGGGAGCTGTTTTTT	CASSVVGENTGELFF	TRBV9	TRBJ2-2	NA	NA
TGCAGTGCTAGCTATTCTCCTCGGCAGGTTGCGTACGAGCAGTACTTC	CSASYSPRQVAYEQYF	TRBV20-1	TRBJ2-7	NA	NA
TGCAGTGCTAATCCCACAGGGAGAGGGGATCAGCCCCAGCATTTT	CSANPTGRGDQPQHF	TRBV20-1	TRBJ1-5	few	NA
TGTGCCAGCAGCCTCCAATCAGTGAACACCGGGGAGCTGTTTTTT	CASSLQSVNTGELFF	TRBV6-1	TRBJ2-2	few	NA
TGCGCCAGCAGCCCCCGACTAGCGGACTCGGGAAATGAGCAGTTCTTC	CASSPRLADSGNEQFF	TRBV5-1	TRBJ2-1	NA	TRBD2
TGTGCCAGCAGCCTCGACAGCCTCTATGGCTACACCTTC	CASSLDSLYGYTF	TRBV5-1	TRBJ1-2	many	NA
TGTGCCAGCAGCTTAGCCCCTGCTAGCGGAGTCACAGATACGCAGTATTTT	CASSLAPASGVTDTQYF	TRBV11-3	TRBJ2-3	many	TRBD2
TGTGCCAGCCTGATCGGGCGGGAGAACTATGGCTACACCTTC	CASLIGRENYGYTF	TRBV2	TRBJ1-2	many	NA
TGTGCCAGCAGAGTCTGGACTAGCGGGGGTGGAGAGACCCAGTACTTC	CASRVWTSGGGETQYF	TRBV6-1	TRBJ2-5	NA	TRBD2
TGTGCCAGCAGCGTCACCGGGACAGGGGCCAATGAGCAGTTCTTC	CASSVTGTGANEQFF	TRBV9	TRBJ2-1	NA	TRBD1
TGTGCCAGCAGTGAGGGATTATACGAGCAGTACTTC	CASSEGLYEQYF	TRBV12-3/TRBV12-4	TRBJ2-7	NA	NA
TGCGCCAGCAGCCAACGTGACCGAGATACGCAGTATTTT	CASSQRDRDTQYF	TRBV4-1	TRBJ2-3	NA	NA
TGTGCCAGCAGCGTAGTCGGTAGCGGGGGCCGCGAGGCCCAGTACTTC	CASSVVGSGGREAQYF	TRBV9	TRBJ2-5	once	TRBD2
TGCGCCAGCAGCTTGGATGCAGGGCCGTACTCTGGAAACACCATATATTTT	CASSLDAGPYSGNTIYF	TRBV5-1	TRBJ1-3	many	NA
TGTGCCAGTAGCCGCTCTCAACAGGGCTCAACGGCTTTCTTT	CASSRSQQGSTAFF	TRBV19	TRBJ1-1	NA	NA
TGTGCCAGCAGCGCCACAGGGGGTCTGGATACGCAGTATTTT	CASSATGGLDTQYF	TRBV11-1	TRBJ2-3	many	TRBD1
TGTGCCAGCAGTGGTACAGGGTTTGAGACCCAGTACTTC	CASSGTGFETQYF	TRBV27	TRBJ2-5	few	NA
TGTGCCTGGAGGGCTAGCGGAAACACAGATACGCAGTATTTT	CAWRASGNTDTQYF	TRBV30	TRBJ2-3	many	TRBD2
TGTGCCAGCAGTTTACAACCGTCTCGGGGCACAGATACGCAGTATTTT	CASSLQPSRGTDTQYF	TRBV12-3/TRBV12-4	TRBJ2-3	many	NA
TGTGCCAGCAGTCTCATATCAGGTTCGCGCGGCTACACCTTC	CASSLISGSRGYTF	TRBV28	TRBJ1-2	NA	NA
TGTGCCAGCAGCCCAGGACAGGGCAACAATGAGCAGTTCTTC	CASSPGQGNNEQFF	TRBV7-9	TRBJ2-1	many	TRBD1
TGTGCCAGCAGCACCACCCGGGACGGCTCTGGAAACACCATATATTTT	CASSTTRDGSGNTIYF	TRBV7-9	TRBJ1-3	few	NA
TGTGCCAGCAGCACAGGGCGGACTGAAGCTTTCTTT	CASSTGRTEAFF	TRBV12-3/TRBV12-4	TRBJ1-1	many	NA
TGCAGCGTTGCAGGGTCGAAGAACACCGGGGAGCTGTTTTTT	CSVAGSKNTGELFF	TRBV29-1	TRBJ2-2	few	NA
TGTGCCACCAGCAGAGGCGGACAGGGAATCCGGGGGACCCAGTACTTC	CATSRGGQGIRGTQYF	TRBV15	TRBJ2-5	few	TRBD1
TGTGCCAGCAGCCCCCGCGGACAGGGGAAGGGGTCAGGTGAAAAACTGTTTTTT	CASSPRGQGKGSGEKLFF	TRBV2	TRBJ1-4	NA	TRBD1
TGTGCCAGCAGCTTAGAACCGTTGAACACTGAAGCTTTCTTT	CASSLEPLNTEAFF	TRBV11-2	TRBJ1-1	many	NA
TGTGCCAGTAGTATGAAACAGGGGTCAGATACGCAGTATTTT	CASSMKQGSDTQYF	TRBV19	TRBJ2-3	few	TRBD1
TGTGCCATCAGTGAGGGACAGGGAATTTCACCCCTCCACTTT	CAISEGQGISPLHF	TRBV10-3	TRBJ1-6	few	TRBD1
TGTGCCAGCAGCCAAGGGACAGCTATTGTCTTT	CASSQGTAIVF	TRBV3-1	TRBJ1-1	NA	NA
TGTGCCAGCAGCTACGAAAGGGGTACGGGTACAGATACGCAGTATTTT	CASSYERGTGTDTQYF	TRBV9	TRBJ2-3	NA	NA
TGTGCCAGCAGTGCCGGCAGGGTGGGGAAACTGTTTTTT	CASSAGRVGKLFF	TRBV12-3/TRBV12-4	TRBJ1-4	NA	NA
TGTGCCAGCAGCTTGGAAAGTCTTGGCAGCTCCTATAATTCACCCCTCCACTTT	CASSLESLGSSYNSPLHF	TRBV5-6	TRBJ1-6	few	NA
TGTGCCAGCAGCTTAGACACGGAGGGTGGAAAACTGTTTTTT	CASSLDTEGGKLFF	TRBV11-2	TRBJ1-4	many	NA
TGTGCCAGCAGCCAAGAAGGGCCAAGGGACACTGAAGCTTTCTTT	CASSQEGPRDTEAFF	TRBV7-9	TRBJ1-1	NA	NA
TGTGCCAGCAGCGCGACCCCGGGACTAGCGGGGGGCCGCACAGATACGCAGTATTTT	CASSATPGLAGGRTDTQYF	TRBV7-9	TRBJ2-3	NA	TRBD2